This T cell receptor (beta chain) came from a study of tumor and adjacent non-tumor tissue in lung cancer. RNA was extracted from bulk tissue without any cell sorting. The library came from three nested PCR rounds adapted from ARM-PCR protocols. TCRdb reprocessed the multiplex PCR reads via MiXCR and lists one record per CDR3 protein. This repertoire shows more than 85,000 distinct CDR3 sequences, around 75% found once; its top ten account for approximately 35%. Overall study findings and caveats: Significantly higher TCR diversity was found in tumor than normal lung.

After removal of 3 bases from V and 2 bases from J, the junction contained 3 bases not matched to a gene. The V gene's germline CDR1 is SQVTM and CDR2 ANQGSEA. There are 13 residues in the CDR3. Of note for this clonotype: Its matching antigen is unknown. This clone may be a read error of a much larger clone one base away.

This receptor was taken from a woman in her fifties or sixties with non-small cell lung cancer. The sample was lung tumor tissue. V is TRBV29-1 and J is TRBJ2-5, with 7 bases matching TRBD2. The CDR3 DNA reads TGCAGCGTTGAGGGGGGGAGACAAGAGACCCAGTACTTC. Translated, it gives CSVEGGRQETQYF.